The rows below give T cell receptor beta chains drawn from one sample of a study of lymphopenia after photon versus proton radiotherapy. Sequencing was performed with immunoSEQ multiplex PCR; in TCRdb, only in-frame clones are kept and a portion is missing. The sample has around 29,000 clones, 85% to 95% seen once. The starting material was peripheral blood, obtained from a patient treated with photon-based radiotherapy. The receptors here all came from a woman between 45 and 60 years old with cholangiocarcinoma. Each CDR3 is given with its conserved first and last residue. The order of the fields is clone size, V gene, J gene, D gene, CDR3 DNA, CDR3 protein. A D gene is named only where the DNA matches it firmly. Expanded clones get a size class; other rows say once, few or many, or leave the size out.

>once|TRBV5-1|TRBJ1-4|.
TGCGCCAGCAGCTTGGAACGGGGGTTGGGTGAAAAACTGTTTTTT
CASSLERGLGEKLFF
>once|TRBV7-2|TRBJ1-1|TRBD1
TGTGCCAGCAGCCCCAACCGGGACAGGTTCACTGAAGCTTTCTTT
CASSPNRDRFTEAFF
>.|TRBV5-1|TRBJ2-7|TRBD2
TGCGCCAGCAGCTTACCCGGGGGGAACGGCGAGCAGTACTTC
CASSLPGGNGEQYF
>.|TRBV6-5|TRBJ1-2|.
TGTGCCAGCAGTTACTCCGGGTCGCCTGGCTACACCTTC
CASSYSGSPGYTF
>.|TRBV19|TRBJ2-3|TRBD2
TGTGCCAGTAGTCCACGGGAGGGGCTGGACACAGATACGCAGTATTTT
CASSPREGLDTDTQYF
>.|TRBV30|TRBJ1-3|.
TGTGCCTGGAGTCGCAGTTCTGGAAACACCATATATTTT
CAWSRSSGNTIYF
>.|TRBV27|TRBJ1-1|.
TGTGCCAGCGGTTGGCTAGGTGAAGCTTTCTTT
CASGWLGEAFF
>.|TRBV6-1|TRBJ2-3|TRBD1
TGTGCCAGCAGTGACGGACAGGGGGCGGATACGCAGTATTTT
CASSDGQGADTQYF
>.|TRBV6-5|TRBJ1-2|.
TGTGCCAGCAGCCCTCTCCACGGAGTGAGCTATGGCTACACCTTC
CASSPLHGVSYGYTF
>.|TRBV2|TRBJ2-1|.
TGTGCCAGCAGTGCACCCGAGGCGGGCTTCAATGAGCAGTTCTTC
CASSAPEAGFNEQFF
>.|TRBV10-3|TRBJ1-1|.
TGTGCCATCAGGGGGGACATCGGTGGCACTGAAGCTTTCTTT
CAIRGDIGGTEAFF
>.|TRBV25-1|TRBJ2-2|.
TGTGCCAGCAGTACCACAGAGCTGAACACCGGGGAGCTGTTTTTT
CASSTTELNTGELFF
>.|TRBV4-3|TRBJ1-3|.
TGCGCCAGCAGCCAAGGACAGAGCTCTGGAAACACCATATATTTT
CASSQGQSSGNTIYF
>.|TRBV2|TRBJ1-5|.
TGTGCCAGCAGCGAGAGGGGACCAAATCTGCCCCAGCATTTT
CASSERGPNLPQHF
>once|TRBV28|TRBJ1-2|.
TGTGCCAGCAGAGTAAACTATGGCTACACCTTC
CASRVNYGYTF
>.|TRBV5-1|TRBJ2-2|.
TGCGCCAGCAGCTTCAGTGGCGCCGGGGAGCTGTTTTTT
CASSFSGAGELFF
>.|TRBV4-1|TRBJ1-1|.
TGCGCCAGCAGCCAACTCCAAGTGAACACTGAAGCTTTCTTT
CASSQLQVNTEAFF
>.|TRBV7-2|TRBJ2-2|TRBD2
TGTGCCAGCAGCTTAGCGAAGACTAGCGATGCGAACACCGGGGAGCTGTTTTTT
CASSLAKTSDANTGELFF
>once|TRBV15|TRBJ1-3|.
TGTGCCACCAGCAGAGTACGAGGGATGGGAAACACCATATATTTT
CATSRVRGMGNTIYF
>.|TRBV4-3|TRBJ2-3|TRBD2
TGCGCCAGCAGCCAGGGACTAGTCACAGATACGCAGTATTTT
CASSQGLVTDTQYF
>.|TRBV30|TRBJ1-1|TRBD1
TGTGCCTGGCGGGACAGCGGGACTGAAGCTTTCTTT
CAWRDSGTEAFF
>.|TRBV18|TRBJ1-5|.
TGTGCCAGCTCACCGCCGGGGGGTGGGGATCAGCCCCAGCATTTT
CASSPPGGGDQPQHF
>.|TRBV7-2|TRBJ1-2|TRBD1
TGTGCCAGCAGCGCCCGACAGGGCCCCTTGGGCTACACCTTC
CASSARQGPLGYTF
>.|TRBV7-2|TRBJ1-1|TRBD1
TGTGCCAGCACCCCAGGGGGCCGTGGCACTGAAGCTTTCTTT
CASTPGGRGTEAFF
>.|TRBV5-1|TRBJ2-2|.
TGCGCCAGCAGCTTGGGACGTAACACCGGGGAGCTGTTTTTT
CASSLGRNTGELFF
>.|TRBV18|TRBJ1-1|.
TGTGCCAGCTCACCCCCGACCTCCGGGAACACTGAAGCTTTCTTT
CASSPPTSGNTEAFF
>.|TRBV4-1|TRBJ1-2|.
TGCGCCAGCAGCCAAGCCAGGAACTATGGCTACACCTTC
CASSQARNYGYTF